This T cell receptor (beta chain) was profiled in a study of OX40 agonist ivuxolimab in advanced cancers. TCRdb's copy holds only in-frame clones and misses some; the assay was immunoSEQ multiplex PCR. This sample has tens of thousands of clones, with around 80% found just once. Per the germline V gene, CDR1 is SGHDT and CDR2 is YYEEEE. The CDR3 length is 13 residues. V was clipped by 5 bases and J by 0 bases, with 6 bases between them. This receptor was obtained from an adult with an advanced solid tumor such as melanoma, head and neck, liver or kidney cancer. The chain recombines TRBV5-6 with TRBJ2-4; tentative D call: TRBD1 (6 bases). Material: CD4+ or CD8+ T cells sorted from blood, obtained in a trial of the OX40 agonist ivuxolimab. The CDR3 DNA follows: TGTGCCAGCAGAGGGGGAGCCAAAAACATTCAGTACTTC. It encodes CASRGGAKNIQYF.